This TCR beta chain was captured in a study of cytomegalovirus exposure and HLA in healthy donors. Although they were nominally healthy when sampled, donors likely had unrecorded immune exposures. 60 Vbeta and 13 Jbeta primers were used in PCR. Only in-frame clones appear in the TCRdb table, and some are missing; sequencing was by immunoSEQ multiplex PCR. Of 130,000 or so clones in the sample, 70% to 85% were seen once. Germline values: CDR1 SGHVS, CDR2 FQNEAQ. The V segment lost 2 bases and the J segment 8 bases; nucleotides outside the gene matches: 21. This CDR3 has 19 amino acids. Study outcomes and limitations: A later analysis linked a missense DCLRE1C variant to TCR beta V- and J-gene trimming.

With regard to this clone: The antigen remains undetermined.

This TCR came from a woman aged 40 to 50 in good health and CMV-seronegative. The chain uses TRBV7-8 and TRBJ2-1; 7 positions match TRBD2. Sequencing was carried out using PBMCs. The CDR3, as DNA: TGTGCCAGCAGCTTATGGGTTAGGGAGGGCACCCGGCGATCGGATGAGCAGTTCTTC. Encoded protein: CASSLWVREGTRRSDEQFF.